This TCR beta chain was sequenced for a study of cytomegalovirus exposure and HLA in healthy donors. Study context: There were 117 million unique TCR beta sequences, drawn from about 179 million T cells, in an earlier analysis. Points from the study as a whole: Several of the most significant clusters appeared linked to common viral pathogens, based on a later analysis. A few V segments could not be told apart, such as TRBV6-2 and TRBV6-3, and were left out.

Primers: 60 Vbeta forward and 13 Jbeta reverse. The repertoire was sequenced with immunoSEQ multiplex PCR; TCRdb's copy has only in-frame clones and lacks some. The sample includes around 200,000 clones, 75% to 85% of them seen just once. A word on this clone: Antigen specificity is unknown.

The CDR3 totals 16 residues. V was pared by 4 bases and J by 5 bases, with 10 bases of the junction left unmatched. Per germline, CDR1 LNHDA and CDR2 SQIVND (reference sequence). Specimen: PBMCs. This clonotype was sampled from a boy between 10 and 17 years old in good health and CMV-seronegative. The chain carries TRBV19 and TRBJ2-5, with TRBD2 identical over 10 bases. For the CDR3, the DNA is TGTGCCAGTAGTAGGAGCGGGAGGGCCATTAGTGAGACCCAGTACTTC. Protein: CASSRSGRAISETQYF.